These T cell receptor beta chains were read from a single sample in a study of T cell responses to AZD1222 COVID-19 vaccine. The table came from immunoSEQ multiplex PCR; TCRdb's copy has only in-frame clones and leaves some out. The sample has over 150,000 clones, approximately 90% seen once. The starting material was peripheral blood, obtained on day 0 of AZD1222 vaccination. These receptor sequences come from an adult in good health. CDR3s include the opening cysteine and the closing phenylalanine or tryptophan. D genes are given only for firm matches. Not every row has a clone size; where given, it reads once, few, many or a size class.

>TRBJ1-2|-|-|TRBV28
TGTGCCAGCAGTTTATATGCAGGGTGGAACGGCTACACCTTC
CASSLYAGWNGYTF
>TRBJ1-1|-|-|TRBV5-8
TGTGCCAGCAGCTTGTCGGGGGGCACTGAAGCTTTCTTT
CASSLSGGTEAFF
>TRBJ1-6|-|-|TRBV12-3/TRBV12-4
TGTGCCAGCAGTTTGGTCGCCAATTCACCCCTCCACTTT
CASSLVANSPLHF
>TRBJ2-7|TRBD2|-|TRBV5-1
TGCGCCAGCAGCCAAGGTCACCTAGCGGGAGCCCACGAGCAGTACTTC
CASSQGHLAGAHEQYF
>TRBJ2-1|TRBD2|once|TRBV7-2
TGTGCCAGCAGCTTAGAGGCGATAGCGGGAAGAGGCAATGAGCAGTTCTTC
CASSLEAIAGRGNEQFF
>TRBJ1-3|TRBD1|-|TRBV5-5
TGTGCCAGCAGCTTGCACAGGGGTTATTCAAACACCATATATTTT
CASSLHRGYSNTIYF
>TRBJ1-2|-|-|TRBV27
TGTGCCAGCAGTTTTATATCCGGAAAATACTATGGCTACACCTTC
CASSFISGKYYGYTF
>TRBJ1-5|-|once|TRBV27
TGTGCCAGCAGTTTATCGGGGGCAGGGCAGCCCCAGCATTTT
CASSLSGAGQPQHF
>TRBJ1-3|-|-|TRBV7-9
TGTGCCAGCAGCGCAGGGGTAGCTGGAAACACCATATATTTT
CASSAGVAGNTIYF
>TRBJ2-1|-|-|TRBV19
TGTGCCAGTAGTTACCGGGACGTCGCCAATGAGCAGTTCTTC
CASSYRDVANEQFF
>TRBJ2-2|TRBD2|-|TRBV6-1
TGTGCCAGCAGCGAAACGGGACTAGCGGTGTCGGTGAACACCGGGGAGCTGTTTTTT
CASSETGLAVSVNTGELFF
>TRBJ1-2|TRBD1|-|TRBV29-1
TGCAGCGTCAAACCGGGACAGCGAGTTAACTATGGCTACACCTTC
CSVKPGQRVNYGYTF
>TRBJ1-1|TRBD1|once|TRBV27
TGTGCCAGCAGTTTTTCCCCCCGACAGGGGACTGAAGCTTTCTTT
CASSFSPRQGTEAFF
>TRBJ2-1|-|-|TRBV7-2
TGTGCCAGCAGCTCCGAGTCGACCCTCGTCAATGAGCAGTTCTTC
CASSSESTLVNEQFF
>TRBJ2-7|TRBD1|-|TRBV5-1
TGCGCCAGCAGCGACAGGACAGGGGCGTACGAGCAGTACTTC
CASSDRTGAYEQYF
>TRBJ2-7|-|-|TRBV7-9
TGTGCCAGCAGCTTGGGGTGGTACGAGCAGTACTTC
CASSLGWYEQYF
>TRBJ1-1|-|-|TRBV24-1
TGTGCCACCAGTGATTCCCTTCACGGTGAAGCTTTCTTT
CATSDSLHGEAFF
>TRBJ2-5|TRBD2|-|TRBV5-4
TGTGCCAGCAGCTTGCGATGGACTAGCGGCTCTGAGGGAAAAGAGACCCAGTACTTC
CASSLRWTSGSEGKETQYF
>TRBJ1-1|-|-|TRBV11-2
TGTGCCAGCAGCCCCGGGTCGGTGAACACTGAAGCTTTCTTT
CASSPGSVNTEAFF
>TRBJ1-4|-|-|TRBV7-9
TGTGCCAGCAGCTTAGCCATGGCAGGGGTTGAAAAACTGTTTTTT
CASSLAMAGVEKLFF
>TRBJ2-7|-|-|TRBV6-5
TGTGCCAGCAGTTACTCGTCGGGGGCGCAGGTCGCCGAGCAGTACTTC
CASSYSSGAQVAEQYF
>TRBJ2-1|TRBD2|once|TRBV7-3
TGTGCCAGCAGCCCCGGACTAGCTGGGGATGAGCAGTTCTTC
CASSPGLAGDEQFF
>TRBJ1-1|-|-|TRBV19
TGTGCCAGTAGGGAGATTACAGGGTTACACACTGAAGCTTTCTTT
CASREITGLHTEAFF
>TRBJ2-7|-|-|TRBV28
TGTGCCAGCACCCAGGGTGCCTACGAGCAGTACTTC
CASTQGAYEQYF
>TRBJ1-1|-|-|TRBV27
TGTGCCAGCAGTTCCGGGAGGACTGAAGCTTTCTTT
CASSSGRTEAFF
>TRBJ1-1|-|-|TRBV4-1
TGCGCCAGCAGCCTTTCCCCAAGCAGGGACACTGAAGCTTTCTTT
CASSLSPSRDTEAFF
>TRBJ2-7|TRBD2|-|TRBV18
TGTGCCAGCTCCCTCACGGAGGGGACTAATAGGCAGTACTTC
CASSLTEGTNRQYF
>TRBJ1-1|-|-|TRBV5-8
TGTGCCAGCAGGCCTGGGGCAGGGAAGGCTTTCTTT
CASRPGAGKAFF
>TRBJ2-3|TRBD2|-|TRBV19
TGTGCCAGTAGTGAAGCGGGGGCAGATACGCAGTATTTT
CASSEAGADTQYF
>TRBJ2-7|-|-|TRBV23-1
TGCGCCAGCAGTCGCGGCCCATTCCTCCCCGACGAGCAGTACTTC
CASSRGPFLPDEQYF
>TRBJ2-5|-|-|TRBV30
TGTGCCTGGAGTGTCGGGACCCAGTACTTC
CAWSVGTQYF
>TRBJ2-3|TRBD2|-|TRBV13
TGTGCCAGCAGCTCTTGGACTAGCGGGAGTGTAGATACGCAGTATTTT
CASSSWTSGSVDTQYF
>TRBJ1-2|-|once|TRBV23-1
TGCGCCAGCAATTCAGGGGTCTGTGGCTACACCTTC
CASNSGVCGYTF
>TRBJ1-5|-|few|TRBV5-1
TGCGCCAGCAGCTTGGGGATTGTCAATCAGCCCCAGCATTTT
CASSLGIVNQPQHF
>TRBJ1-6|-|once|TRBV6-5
TGTGCCAGCAGTTCCCTCGAAGTACCAGCTCCCCTCCACTTT
CASSSLEVPAPLHF
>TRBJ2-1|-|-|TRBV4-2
TGTGCCAGCAGCCAAGATTGGTATGAGCAGTTCTTC
CASSQDWYEQFF
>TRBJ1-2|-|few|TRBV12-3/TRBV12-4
TGTGCCAGCAGCTTCATGGGCAGGGCTGGCTACACCTTC
CASSFMGRAGYTF
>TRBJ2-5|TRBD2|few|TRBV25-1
TGTGCCAGCACTACGGTAGGGACTAGAGAAGAGACCCAGTACTTC
CASTTVGTREETQYF
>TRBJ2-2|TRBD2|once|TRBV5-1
TGCGCCAGCAGCATGGGACTAGCGGGACCCACCGGGGAGCTGTTTTTT
CASSMGLAGPTGELFF
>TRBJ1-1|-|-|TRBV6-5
TGTGCCAGCAGTTATGGGTCCGGTGAAGCTTTCTTT
CASSYGSGEAFF
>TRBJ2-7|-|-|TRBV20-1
TGCAGTGCTAGTGAGAGGGGAGCCCCCCAATACGAGCAGTACTTC
CSASERGAPQYEQYF
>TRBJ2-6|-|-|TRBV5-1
TGCGCCAGCAGCTTGCTCCCTGGGGCCAACGTCCTGACTTTC
CASSLLPGANVLTF
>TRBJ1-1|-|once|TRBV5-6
TGTGCCAGCAGCTTGGTGTGGGGGCAAGGGACTGAAGCTTTCTTT
CASSLVWGQGTEAFF